These T cell receptor beta chains were read from a single sample in a study of T-cell memory formation after mild COVID-19. Each CDR3 protein gets one entry after TCRdb re-called the 5' RACE reads with MiXCR. There are roughly 340,000 distinct CDR3 sequences in the sample; 15% to 20% occur only once, and 20% to 25% lies in the top ten. What was sequenced was PBMCs or a T cell subset sorted from them (not recorded which). These receptors originate from a man between 18 and 35 years old who had mild COVID-19 (a few samples of this study predate the infection). Cell type and time point are not known. Both conserved end residues are part of each CDR3. Each record gives: J gene, D gene, V gene, CDR3 length, clone size, CDR3 DNA, CDR3 protein. The D gene is left open where the match is weak. Clone size is shown for a subset of rows, as once, few, many or a class of expanded clone.

>TRBJ2-5|.|TRBV4-3|12|many
TGCGCCAGCAGCCAAGGTGGCGGGACCCAGTACTTC
CASSQGGGTQYF
>TRBJ2-5|TRBD2|TRBV4-1|15|.
TGCGCCAGCAGCCCACGGGGGGGCCCCCAAGAGACCCAGTACTTC
CASSPRGGPQETQYF
>TRBJ2-5|.|TRBV7-2|15|few
TGTGCCAGCAGCTTAGTTTTGGCATTGGGGGAGACCCAGTACTTC
CASSLVLALGETQYF
>TRBJ2-3|.|TRBV6-6|15|.
TGTGCCAGCAGTCCCGGCGGCTACCACACAGATACGCAGTATTTT
CASSPGGYHTDTQYF
>TRBJ1-1|.|TRBV27|14|once
TGTGCCAGCAGTTGGCGGGGCGAGGGCACTGAAGCTTTCTTT
CASSWRGEGTEAFF
>TRBJ2-5|TRBD1|TRBV2|15|.
TGTGCCAGCAGTGTGCTGGGACAGCTCCAAGAGACCCAGTACTTC
CASSVLGQLQETQYF
>TRBJ2-3|.|TRBV4-1|16|.
TGCGCCAGCAGCCAAGATCGCGGCAGCCACACAGATACGCAGTATTTT
CASSQDRGSHTDTQYF
>TRBJ2-3|.|TRBV6-5|15|many
TGTGCCAGCAGTTACCGAACAGGTAGCACAGATACGCAGTATTTT
CASSYRTGSTDTQYF
>TRBJ2-3|.|TRBV6-2/TRBV6-3|13|.
TGTGCCAGCCGGACGGAGCTAGAGGATACGCAGTATTTT
CASRTELEDTQYF
>TRBJ1-1|.|TRBV6-1|13|.
TGTGCCAGCGGGGCGACAGGGAACACTGAAGCTTTCTTT
CASGATGNTEAFF
>TRBJ2-3|TRBD2|TRBV3-1|14|few
TGTGCCGAGCCTCGGGGGGAACCAACAAATACGCAGTATTTT
CAEPRGEPTNTQYF
>TRBJ2-5|.|TRBV7-8|15|.
TGTGCCAGCAGGCGGCGGCGGGGGCACCAAGAGACCCAGTACTTC
CASRRRRGHQETQYF
>TRBJ1-4|.|TRBV4-2|15|.
TGTGCCAGCGCCGAACGGGCAGGGACTAATGAAAAACTGTTTTTT
CASAERAGTNEKLFF
>TRBJ2-1|TRBD2|TRBV6-5|17|.
TGTGCCAGCAGTTACTCCGGACTAGCGGGGACCTACAATGAGCAGTTCTTC
CASSYSGLAGTYNEQFF
>TRBJ2-5|TRBD1|TRBV20-1|15|.
TGCAGTGCCGCCTTCGGGGCAGGGGGCAAGGAGACCCAGTACTTC
CSAAFGAGGKETQYF
>TRBJ2-3|.|TRBV25-1|11|once
TGTGCCAGCGGGCCCAGGGTGGGCCAGCGGTTT
CASGPRVGQRF
>TRBJ1-4|.|TRBV29-1|13|few
TGCAGCGTATTTGGGGCCTCGGGTGAAAAACTGTTTTTT
CSVFGASGEKLFF
>TRBJ2-1|.|TRBV20-1|12|.
TGCAGTGCTATCTCCGGGTCCAATGAGCAGTTCTTC
CSAISGSNEQFF
>TRBJ1-1|.|TRBV7-3|15|many
TGTGCCAGCAGCGCCGACAGTGTGGGGAACACTGAAGCTTTCTTT
CASSADSVGNTEAFF
>TRBJ2-2|.|TRBV20-1|13|.
TGCAGTGCTAGACAGACGAACACCGGGGAGCTGTTTTTT
CSARQTNTGELFF
>TRBJ1-1|.|TRBV29-1|14|.
TGCAGCGTTGAGGGCAGGGTGGGGAACACTGAAGCTTTCTTT
CSVEGRVGNTEAFF
>TRBJ1-5|.|TRBV5-4|15|many
TGTGCCAGCAGCACCCAGGGCACGGGCAATCAGCCCCAGCATTTT
CASSTQGTGNQPQHF
>TRBJ2-1|.|TRBV6-2/TRBV6-3|15|.
TGTGCCAGCAGTTCCATCGGGGACCTCTACAATGAGCAGTTCTTC
CASSSIGDLYNEQFF
>TRBJ2-3|TRBD2|TRBV7-2|15|.
TGTGCCAGCAGCTTCCAAAGCGGGGGGGCAGATACGCAGTATTTT
CASSFQSGGADTQYF
>TRBJ2-7|TRBD1|TRBV6-6|12|.
TGTGCCAGCAGTTACTCCCGACAGGGGACGTACTTC
CASSYSRQGTYF
>TRBJ1-1|.|TRBV6-1|14|.
TGTGCCAGCAGTGAAGCTCCCCCGAACACTGAAGCTTTCTTT
CASSEAPPNTEAFF
>TRBJ1-1|.|TRBV12-3/TRBV12-4|14|few
TGTGCCAGCATCCTCGGGCCGCCGAACACTGAAGCTTTCTTT
CASILGPPNTEAFF
>TRBJ2-7|.|TRBV12-3/TRBV12-4|15|few
TGTGCCAGCACCTCGGGAACCTCGCGGCCCTACGAGCAGTACTTC
CASTSGTSRPYEQYF